This T cell receptor (beta chain) was sequenced during a study of T cell responses to AZD1222 COVID-19 vaccine. General study points: Rises in breadth and depth of Spike-specific TCRs came after two AZD1222 doses. Seropositive at baseline were only a handful of AZD1222 recipients. Sampling that yielded the repertoires occurred only after the peak T cell response.

Sequencing used immunoSEQ multiplex PCR; TCRdb keeps in-frame clones, though not all of them. The profile shows fewer than 250,000 clones, 85% to 95% of them singletons. Comments on this clone: Its antigen is not identified.

This specimen consisted of peripheral blood, obtained on day 0 of AZD1222 vaccination. The receptor was derived from an adult in good health.

CDR3 DNA sequence: TGTGCCAGCAGCCCTACTAGCGGGGACTCTGGGGAGCAGTACTTC. It codes for CASSPTSGDSGEQYF. The gene calls are TRBV11-3 and TRBJ2-7, with 10 bases lining up with TRBD2. The ends lost 5 bases at V and 7 bases at J; junction bases unmatched: 11. Looked up from germline, CDR1 is SGHNT and CDR2 is YENEEA. The CDR3 runs 15 residues.